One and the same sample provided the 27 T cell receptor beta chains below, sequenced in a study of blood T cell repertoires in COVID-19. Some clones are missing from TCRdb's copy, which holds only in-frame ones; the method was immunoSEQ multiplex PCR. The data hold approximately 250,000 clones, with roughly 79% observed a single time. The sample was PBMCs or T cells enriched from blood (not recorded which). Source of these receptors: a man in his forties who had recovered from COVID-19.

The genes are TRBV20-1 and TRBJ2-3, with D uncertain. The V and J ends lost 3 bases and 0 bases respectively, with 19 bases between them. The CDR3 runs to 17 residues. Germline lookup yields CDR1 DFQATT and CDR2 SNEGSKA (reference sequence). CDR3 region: CSASPLQRTLSTDTQYF. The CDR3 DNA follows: TGCAGTGCTAGTCCGCTACAGAGAACCCTTAGCACAGATACGCAGTATTTT.

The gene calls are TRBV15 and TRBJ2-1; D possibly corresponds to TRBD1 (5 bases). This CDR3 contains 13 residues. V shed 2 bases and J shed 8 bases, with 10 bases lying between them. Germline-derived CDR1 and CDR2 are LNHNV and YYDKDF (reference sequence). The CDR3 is CATSRRGGYEQFF. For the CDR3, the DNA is TGTGCCACCAGCAGAAGGGGTGGCTATGAGCAGTTCTTC.

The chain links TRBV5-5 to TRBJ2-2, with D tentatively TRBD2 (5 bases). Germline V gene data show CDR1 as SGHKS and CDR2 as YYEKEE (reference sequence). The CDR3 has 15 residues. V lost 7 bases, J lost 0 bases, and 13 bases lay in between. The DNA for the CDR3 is TGTGCCAGCGGCTGGGGAGCACCGAACACCGGGGAGCTGTTTTTT. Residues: CASGWGAPNTGELFF.

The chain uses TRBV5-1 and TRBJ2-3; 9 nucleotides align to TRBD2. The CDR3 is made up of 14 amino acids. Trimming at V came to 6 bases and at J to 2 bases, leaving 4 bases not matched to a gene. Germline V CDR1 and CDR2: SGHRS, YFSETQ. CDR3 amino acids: CASTTSGYTDTQYF. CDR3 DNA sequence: TGCGCCAGCACGACTAGCGGATACACAGATACGCAGTATTTT.

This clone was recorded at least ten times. The CDR3 spells CASSHDRGAGYTF. As DNA, the CDR3 is TGTGCCAGCAGTCACGACAGGGGTGCAGGCTACACCTTC. The chain links TRBV6-5 to TRBJ1-2; 8 bases align to TRBD1. The V gene's germline CDR1 is MNHEY and CDR2 SVGAGI. This CDR3 has 13 residues. Trimming at V came to 5 bases and at J to 8 bases, leaving 7 bases not matched to a gene.

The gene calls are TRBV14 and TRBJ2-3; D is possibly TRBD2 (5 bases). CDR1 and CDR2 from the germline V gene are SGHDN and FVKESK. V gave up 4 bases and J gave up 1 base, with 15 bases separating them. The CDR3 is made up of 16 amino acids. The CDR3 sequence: CASSPLDGERTDTQYF. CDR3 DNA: TGTGCCAGCAGCCCCCTGGACGGGGAACGCACAGATACGCAGTATTTT.

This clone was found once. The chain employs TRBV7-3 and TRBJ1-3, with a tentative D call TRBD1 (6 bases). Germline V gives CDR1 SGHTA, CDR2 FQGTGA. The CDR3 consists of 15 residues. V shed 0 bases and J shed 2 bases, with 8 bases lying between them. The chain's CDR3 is CASSLTGGTGNTIYF. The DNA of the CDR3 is TGTGCCAGCAGCTTAACAGGGGGTACTGGAAACACCATATATTTT.

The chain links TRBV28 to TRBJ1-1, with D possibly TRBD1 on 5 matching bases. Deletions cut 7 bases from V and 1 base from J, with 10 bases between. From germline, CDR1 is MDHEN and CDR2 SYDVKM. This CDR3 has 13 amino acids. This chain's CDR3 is CASTSDKNTEAFF. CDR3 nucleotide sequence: TGTGCCAGCACCTCGGACAAGAACACTGAAGCTTTCTTT.

DNA for the CDR3: TGCGCCAGCAGCCGGGAGAGCTCCTATAATTCACCCCTCCACTTT. Protein product: CASSRESSYNSPLHF. This rearrangement joins TRBV4-3 to TRBJ1-6, with D unclear. Per germline, CDR1 LGHNA and CDR2 YSLEER. The V gene lost 4 bases and the J gene lost 0 bases, with 7 bases spanning the gap. The CDR3 sequence is 15 residues long.

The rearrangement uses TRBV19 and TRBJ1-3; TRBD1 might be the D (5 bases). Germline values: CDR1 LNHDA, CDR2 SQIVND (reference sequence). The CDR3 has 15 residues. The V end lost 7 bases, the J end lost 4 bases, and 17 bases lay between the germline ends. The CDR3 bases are TGTGCCAGTACCGTCACCATTACAGGAGGAAACACCATATATTTT. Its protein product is CASTVTITGGNTIYF.

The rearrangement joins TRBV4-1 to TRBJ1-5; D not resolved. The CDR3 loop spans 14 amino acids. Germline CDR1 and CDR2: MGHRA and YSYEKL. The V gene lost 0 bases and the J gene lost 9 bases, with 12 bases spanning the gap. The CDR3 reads CASSQDVGPGPQHF. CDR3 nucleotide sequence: TGCGCCAGCAGCCAAGACGTCGGTCCTGGGCCCCAGCATTTT.

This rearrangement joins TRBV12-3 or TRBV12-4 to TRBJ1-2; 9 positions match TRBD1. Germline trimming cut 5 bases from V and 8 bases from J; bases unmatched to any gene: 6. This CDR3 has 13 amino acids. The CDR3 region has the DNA TGTGCCAGCAGTCAAACAGGGGGCAGGGGCTACACCTTC. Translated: CASSQTGGRGYTF.

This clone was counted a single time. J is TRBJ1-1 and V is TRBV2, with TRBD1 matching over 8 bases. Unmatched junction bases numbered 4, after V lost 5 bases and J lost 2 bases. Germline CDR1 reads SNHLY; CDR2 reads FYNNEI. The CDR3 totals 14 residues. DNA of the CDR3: TGTGCCAGCAGTACGGGACAGGCAAACACTGAAGCTTTCTTT. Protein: CASSTGQANTEAFF.

The CDR3 bases are TGTGCCAGCAGCCAGCCACAGTTTTCCCCCGCTCGCTTGTTTTTT. This translates into CASSQPQFSPARLFF. This chain links TRBV3-1 (or the pseudogene TRBV3-2) with TRBJ1-4, with D unclear. From germline, CDR1 is LGHDT and CDR2 YNNKEL (reference sequence). Trimming cost V 3 bases and J 15 bases, with 23 bases left between them. The CDR3 has 15 residues.

Here the CDR3 DNA reads TGCGCCAGAGGGACAGAGAGCACAGATACGCAGTATTTT. Its translation is CARGTESTDTQYF. The chain links TRBV4-3 to TRBJ2-3, with TRBD1 matching 7 bases. V lost 9 bases to trimming and J lost 0 bases; unmatched junction nucleotides: 3. Germline assignment: CDR1 LGHNA and CDR2 YSLEER. The CDR3 contains 13 residues.

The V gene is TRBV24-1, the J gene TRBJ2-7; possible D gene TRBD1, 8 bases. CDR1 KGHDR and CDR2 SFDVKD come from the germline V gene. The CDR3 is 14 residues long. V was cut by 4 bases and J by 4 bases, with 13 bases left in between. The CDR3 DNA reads TGTGCCACCAGTGAACAGGGGGGGAGGTACGAGCAGTACTTC. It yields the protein CATSEQGGRYEQYF.

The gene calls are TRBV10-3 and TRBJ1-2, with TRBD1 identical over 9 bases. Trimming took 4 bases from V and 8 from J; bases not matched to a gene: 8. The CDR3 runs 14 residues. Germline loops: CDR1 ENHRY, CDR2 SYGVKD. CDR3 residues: CAISGQGGSEGYTF. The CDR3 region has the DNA TGTGCCATCAGTGGACAGGGGGGGTCTGAAGGCTACACCTTC.

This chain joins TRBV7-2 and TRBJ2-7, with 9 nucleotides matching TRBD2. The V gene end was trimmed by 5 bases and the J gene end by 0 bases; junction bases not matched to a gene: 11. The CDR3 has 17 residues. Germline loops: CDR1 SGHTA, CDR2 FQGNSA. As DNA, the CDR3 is TGTGCCAGCAGCGGATCCGGGACTAGCAGATACTCCTACGAGCAGTACTTC. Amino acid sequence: CASSGSGTSRYSYEQYF. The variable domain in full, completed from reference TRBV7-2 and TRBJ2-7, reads GAGVSQSPSNKVTEKGKDVELRCDPISGHTALYWYRQSLGQGLEFLIYFQGNSAPDKSGLPSDRFSAERTGGSVSTLTIQRTQQEDSAVYLCASSGSGTSRYSYEQYFGPGTRLTVT.

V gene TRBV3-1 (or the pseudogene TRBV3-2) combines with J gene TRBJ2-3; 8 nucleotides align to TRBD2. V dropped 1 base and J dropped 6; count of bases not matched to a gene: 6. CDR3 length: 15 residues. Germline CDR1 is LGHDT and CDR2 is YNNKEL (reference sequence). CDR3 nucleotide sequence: TGTGCCAGCAGCCAAGGGGTAGCGGGAACGGATACGCAGTATTTT. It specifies CASSQGVAGTDTQYF.

CDR3 bases: TGTGCCACCTCGTCGGGAGGAAGATTCAATAAGTATTTT. Residues: CATSSGGRFNKYF. J is TRBJ2-3 and V is TRBV24-1; 7 bases agree with TRBD2. This CDR3 region has 13 residues. Germline CDR1 is KGHDR and CDR2 is SFDVKD. V lost 9 bases, J lost 13 bases, and 15 bases stayed unmatched.

Here the CDR3 DNA reads TGTGCCAGCAGCGTAGCTCAGGGGAACGGAGATACGCAGTATTTT. Translation gives CASSVAQGNGDTQYF. The rearrangement joins TRBV9 to TRBJ2-3, with D perhaps matching TRBD1 (6 bases). This CDR3 is built from 15 residues. From germline, CDR1 is SGDLS and CDR2 YYNGEE. V lost 0 bases and J 5 bases, leaving 13 bases between the germline ends.

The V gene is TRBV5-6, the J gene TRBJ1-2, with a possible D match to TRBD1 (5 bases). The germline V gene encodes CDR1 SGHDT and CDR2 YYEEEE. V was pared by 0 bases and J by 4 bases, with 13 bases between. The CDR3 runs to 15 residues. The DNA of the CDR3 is TGTGCCAGCAGCTTGGCACAGGCCCCTATCTATGGCTACACCTTC. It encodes CASSLAQAPIYGYTF.

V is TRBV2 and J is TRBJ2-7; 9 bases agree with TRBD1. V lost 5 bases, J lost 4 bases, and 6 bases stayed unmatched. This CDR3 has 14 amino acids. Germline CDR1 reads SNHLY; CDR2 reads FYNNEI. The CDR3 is CASSSGTGRYEQYF. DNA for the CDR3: TGTGCCAGCAGTAGCGGGACAGGGCGGTACGAGCAGTACTTC.

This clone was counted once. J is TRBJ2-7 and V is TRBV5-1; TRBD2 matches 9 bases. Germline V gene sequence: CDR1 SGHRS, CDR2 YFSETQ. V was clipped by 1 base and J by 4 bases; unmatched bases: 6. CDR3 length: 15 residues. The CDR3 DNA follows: TGCGCCAGCAGCTTGACAGCGGGAGGAACATACGAGCAGTACTTC. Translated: CASSLTAGGTYEQYF.

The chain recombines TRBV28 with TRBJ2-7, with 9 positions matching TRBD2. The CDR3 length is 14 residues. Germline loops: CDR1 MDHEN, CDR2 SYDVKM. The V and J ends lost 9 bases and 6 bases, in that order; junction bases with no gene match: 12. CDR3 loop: CASGEAGGTVEQYF. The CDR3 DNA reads TGTGCCAGTGGGGAAGCGGGAGGTACGGTCGAGCAGTACTTC. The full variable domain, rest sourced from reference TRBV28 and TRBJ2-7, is DVKVTQSSRYLVKRTGEKVFLECVQDMDHENMFWYRQDPGLGLRLIYFSYDVKMKEKGDIPEGYSVSREKKERFSLILESASTNQTSMYLCASGEAGGTVEQYFGPGTRLTVT.

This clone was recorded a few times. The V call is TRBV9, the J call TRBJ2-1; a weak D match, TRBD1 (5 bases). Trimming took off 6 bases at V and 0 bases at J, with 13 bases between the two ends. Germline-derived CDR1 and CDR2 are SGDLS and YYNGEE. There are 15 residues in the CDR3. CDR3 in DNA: TGTGCCAGCACCCAAGGGGCCCTCTCCTACAATGAGCAGTTCTTC. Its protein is CASTQGALSYNEQFF.

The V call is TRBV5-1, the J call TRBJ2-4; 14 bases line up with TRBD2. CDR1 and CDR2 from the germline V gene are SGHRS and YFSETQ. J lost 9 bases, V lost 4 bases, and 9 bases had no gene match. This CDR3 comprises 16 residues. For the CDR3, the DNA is TGCGCCAGCAGCCCGACGGGACTAGCGGGAGTCCCCATTCAGTACTTC. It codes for CASSPTGLAGVPIQYF.